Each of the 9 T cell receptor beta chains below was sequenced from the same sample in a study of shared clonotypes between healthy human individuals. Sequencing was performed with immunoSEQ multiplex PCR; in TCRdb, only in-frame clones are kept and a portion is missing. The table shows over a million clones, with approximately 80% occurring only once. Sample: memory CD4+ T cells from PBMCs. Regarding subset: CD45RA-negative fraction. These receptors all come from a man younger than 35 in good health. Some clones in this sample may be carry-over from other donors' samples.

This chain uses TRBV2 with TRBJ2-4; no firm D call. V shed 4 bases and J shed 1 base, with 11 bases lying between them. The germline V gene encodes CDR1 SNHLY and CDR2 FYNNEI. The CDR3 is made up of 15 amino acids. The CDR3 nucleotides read TGTGCCAGCAGTGGGGCTTTAGTGGCCAAAAACATTCAGTACTTC. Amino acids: CASSGALVAKNIQYF.

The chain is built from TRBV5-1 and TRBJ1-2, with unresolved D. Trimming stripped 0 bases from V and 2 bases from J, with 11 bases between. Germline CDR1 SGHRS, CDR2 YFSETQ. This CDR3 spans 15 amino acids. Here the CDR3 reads CASSLDFSANYGYTF. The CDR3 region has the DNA TGCGCCAGCAGCTTGGACTTCTCTGCAAACTATGGCTACACCTTC.

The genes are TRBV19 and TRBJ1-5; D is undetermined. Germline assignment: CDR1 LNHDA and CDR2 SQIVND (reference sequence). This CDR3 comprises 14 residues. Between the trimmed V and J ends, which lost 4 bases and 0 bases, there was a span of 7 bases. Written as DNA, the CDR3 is TGTGCCAGTAGTACCTATAGTAGCAATCAGCCCCAGCATTTT. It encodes CASSTYSSNQPQHF.

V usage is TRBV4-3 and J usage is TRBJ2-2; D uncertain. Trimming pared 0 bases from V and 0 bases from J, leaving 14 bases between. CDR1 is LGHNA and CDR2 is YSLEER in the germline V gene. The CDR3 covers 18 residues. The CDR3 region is CASSQDPYFAPNTGELFF. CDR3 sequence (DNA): TGCGCCAGCAGCCAAGATCCCTATTTCGCTCCGAACACCGGGGAGCTGTTTTTT.

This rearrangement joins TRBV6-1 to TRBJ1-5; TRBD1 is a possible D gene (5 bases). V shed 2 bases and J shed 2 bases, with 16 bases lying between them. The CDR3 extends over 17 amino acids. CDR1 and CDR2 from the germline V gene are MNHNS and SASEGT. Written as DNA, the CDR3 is TGTGCCAGCAGTGAAAGATTGGGGCAAGGGGGCAATCAGCCCCAGCATTTT. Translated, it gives CASSERLGQGGNQPQHF.

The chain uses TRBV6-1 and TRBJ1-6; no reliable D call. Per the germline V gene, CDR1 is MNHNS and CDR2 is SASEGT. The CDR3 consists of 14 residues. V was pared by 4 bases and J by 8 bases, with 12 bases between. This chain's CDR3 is CASSVWRVDSPLHF. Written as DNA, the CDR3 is TGTGCCAGCAGTGTGTGGAGGGTGGATTCACCCCTCCACTTT.

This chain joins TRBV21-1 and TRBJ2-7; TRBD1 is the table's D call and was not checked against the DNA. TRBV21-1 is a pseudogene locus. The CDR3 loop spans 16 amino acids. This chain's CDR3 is CASRSTGGSENYEQYF. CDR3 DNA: TGTGCCAGCAGATCGACAGGGGGCTCCGAAAATTACGAGCAGTACTTC.

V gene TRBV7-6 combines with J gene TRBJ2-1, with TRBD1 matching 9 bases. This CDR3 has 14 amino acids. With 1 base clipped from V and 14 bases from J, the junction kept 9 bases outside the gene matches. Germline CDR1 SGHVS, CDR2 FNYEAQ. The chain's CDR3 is CASSLVNRGRPEFF. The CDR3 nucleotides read TGTGCCAGCAGCTTAGTAAACAGGGGGCGTCCGGAGTTCTTC.

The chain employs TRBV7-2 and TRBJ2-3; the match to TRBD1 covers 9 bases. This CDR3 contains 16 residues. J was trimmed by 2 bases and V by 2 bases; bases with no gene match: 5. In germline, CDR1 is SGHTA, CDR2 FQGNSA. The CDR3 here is CASSLWNRGPTDTQYF. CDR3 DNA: TGTGCCAGCAGCTTATGGAACAGGGGGCCCACAGATACGCAGTATTTT.